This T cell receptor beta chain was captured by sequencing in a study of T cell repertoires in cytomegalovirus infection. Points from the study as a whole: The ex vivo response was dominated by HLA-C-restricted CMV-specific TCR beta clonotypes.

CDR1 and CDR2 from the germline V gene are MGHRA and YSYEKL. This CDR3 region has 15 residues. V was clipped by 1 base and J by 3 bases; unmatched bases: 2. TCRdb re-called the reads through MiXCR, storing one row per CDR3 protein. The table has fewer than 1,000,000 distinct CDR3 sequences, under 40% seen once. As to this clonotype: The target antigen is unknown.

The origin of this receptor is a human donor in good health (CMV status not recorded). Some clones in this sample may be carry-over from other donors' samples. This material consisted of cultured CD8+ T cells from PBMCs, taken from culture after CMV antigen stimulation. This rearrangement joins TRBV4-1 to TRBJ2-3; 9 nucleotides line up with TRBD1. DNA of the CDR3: TGCGCCAGCAGCCAAGCTGGGACAGGGACAGATACGCAGTATTTT. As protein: CASSQAGTGTDTQYF.